Here is one T cell receptor beta chain with its context. Trimming took 7 bases from V and 2 from J, leaving 14 bases between them. Germline loops: CDR1 MNHEY, CDR2 SVGAGI. This CDR3 is built from 14 residues. Measured with immunoSEQ multiplex PCR; TCRdb has only the in-frame clones, and not every one. The sample yields fewer than 100,000 clones, around 80% seen once. This sample stems from a study of control samples from healthy donors and cancer patients. The chain links TRBV6-5 to TRBJ1-2, with D perhaps matching TRBD1 (5 bases). The sample taken for sequencing was blood. The TCR originated in a man between 60 and 75 years old in good health. The CDR3: CASTSPTENYGYTF. The CDR3 DNA sequence: TGTGCCAGCACCTCACCGACAGAGAACTATGGCTACACCTTC.